The 18 T cell receptor beta chains in this list originate from one sample, sequenced in a study of PD-L1 blockade in urothelial cancer. Sequenced by immunoSEQ multiplex PCR; TCRdb stores in-frame clones only, minus some. The table shows 30,000 or so clones, with around 80% occurring only once. Here the sequenced sample was PBMCs, taken around atezolizumab (anti-PD-L1) treatment. The receptors here all came from a man between 45 and 60 years old with urothelial cancer.

V and J are TRBV6-5 and TRBJ1-4, with D unclear. In germline, CDR1 is MNHEY, CDR2 SVGAGI. V lost 4 bases, J lost 5 bases, and 11 bases lay in between. This CDR3 has 14 residues. The CDR3 nucleotides are TGTGCCAGCAGTTGGAGTCAGCAGAATGAAAAACTGTTTTTT. Amino acids: CASSWSQQNEKLFF.

The CDR3 reads CATWDREAEGYTF. The CDR3 nucleotides are TGTGCCACCTGGGACAGGGAAGCGGAAGGCTACACCTTC. The chain uses TRBV10-3 and TRBJ1-2; 9 bases fit TRBD1. The CDR3 covers 13 residues. CDR1 ENHRY and CDR2 SYGVKD come from the germline V gene. Trimming took 10 bases from V and 8 from J; bases not matched to a gene: 11.

The chain uses TRBV19 and TRBJ2-6; D is unresolved. The CDR3 spans 17 residues. Trimming stripped 4 bases from V and 0 bases from J, with 13 bases between. Germline CDR1 LNHDA, CDR2 SQIVND (reference sequence). For the CDR3, the DNA is TGTGCCAGTAGTAGATACGCAGGCCGCTCTGGGGCCAACGTCCTGACTTTC. Translation gives CASSRYAGRSGANVLTF.

This clone has a handful of counts. This rearrangement joins TRBV23-1 to TRBJ1-4; D remains ambiguous. TRBV23-1 is an ORF, with its function uncertain. V was pared by 7 bases and J by 7 bases, with 10 bases between. This CDR3 comprises 12 residues. The CDR3 DNA reads TGCGCCAGCAACCTGGCAGTTGAAAAACTGTTTTTT. Residues: CASNLAVEKLFF.

The J gene is TRBJ1-1, the V gene TRBV5-6; TRBD1 aligns across 10 bases. Germline trimming cut 1 base from V and 7 bases from J; bases unmatched to any gene: 4. Germline CDR1 reads SGHDT; CDR2 reads YYEEEE. The length of the CDR3 is 14 residues. The CDR3 DNA reads TGTGCCAGCAGCTTGTTTGACAGGGGGCTTGAAGCTTTCTTT. Translation: CASSLFDRGLEAFF.

The chain couples TRBV27 to TRBJ2-3, with TRBD2 matching over 7 bases. Germline V gene sequence: CDR1 MNHEY, CDR2 SMNVEV (reference sequence). V dropped 4 bases and J dropped 5; count of bases not matched to a gene: 6. This CDR3 region has 14 residues. The CDR3 DNA is TGTGCCAGCAGTTCACGGACTAGTTTAGATACGCAGTATTTT. It is translated as CASSSRTSLDTQYF.

This clone has just a few counts. The rearrangement uses TRBV2 and TRBJ2-1; 7 bases align to TRBD1. V trimming: 5 bases; J trimming: 12 bases; junction bases outside the gene matches: 13. CDR1 and CDR2 (germline): SNHLY, FYNNEI. The CDR3 totals 14 residues. CDR3 loop: CASSLARQGKRQFF. CDR3 nucleotide sequence: TGTGCCAGCAGTCTAGCTCGACAGGGTAAAAGGCAGTTCTTC. Full variable domain (missing parts from reference TRBV2 and TRBJ2-1): EPEVTQTPSHQVTQMGQEVILRCVPISNHLYFYWYRQILGQKVEFLVSFYNNEISEKSEIFDDQFSVERPDGSNFTLKIRSTKLEDSAMYFCASSLARQGKRQFFGPGTRLTVL.

The chain couples TRBV10-1 to TRBJ1-1; D is ambiguous. CDR3 size: 14 residues. From germline, CDR1 is WNHNN and CDR2 SYGVQD (reference sequence). The V and J ends lost 5 bases and 1 base respectively, with 11 bases between them. This CDR3 is CASSLEIGNTEAFF. DNA of the CDR3: TGCGCCAGCAGTCTAGAGATTGGGAACACTGAAGCTTTCTTT.

This clone is deemed medium-sized. The rearrangement joins TRBV28 to TRBJ1-5; no clear D. Trimming pared 4 bases from V and 5 bases from J, leaving 12 bases between. The CDR3 extends over 14 amino acids. The germline CDR1 and CDR2 sequences are MDHEN and SYDVKM. CDR3 sequence: CASSSGVEHQPQHF. The DNA for the CDR3 is TGTGCCAGCAGTTCGGGAGTTGAGCATCAGCCCCAGCATTTT.

This chain joins TRBV27 and TRBJ2-7, with a possible D match to TRBD2 (6 bases). V gave up 2 bases and J gave up 1 base, with 6 bases separating them. The CDR3 length is 13 residues. Germline V gene lookup returns CDR1 MNHEY and CDR2 SMNVEV (reference sequence). Here the CDR3 reads CASSLGRSYEQYF. Written as DNA, the CDR3 is TGTGCCAGCAGTTTAGGGAGGTCCTACGAGCAGTACTTC.

The J gene is TRBJ2-2, the V gene TRBV11-2; TRBD1 matches at 8 bases. V was clipped by 5 bases and J by 0 bases; unmatched bases: 5. The CDR3 is made up of 16 amino acids. Germline lookup yields CDR1 SGHAT and CDR2 FQNNGV. The CDR3 spells CASSPRQGTNTGELFF. The CDR3 DNA reads as TGTGCCAGCAGCCCAAGACAGGGGACGAACACCGGGGAGCTGTTTTTT.

This chain uses TRBV30 with TRBJ1-4, with D maybe TRBD1 (5 bases). CDR1 and CDR2 (germline): GTSNPN, SVGIG (reference sequence). Deletions cut 0 bases from V and 7 bases from J, with 12 bases between. The CDR3 has 14 amino acids. CDR3: CAWSVGGAGEKLFF. In DNA form, the CDR3 reads TGTGCCTGGAGTGTAGGAGGGGCGGGTGAAAAACTGTTTTTT.

V gene TRBV6-5 combines with J gene TRBJ2-5; 7 nucleotides line up with TRBD2. The junction had 9 bases not matched to a gene; V was cut back by 6 bases and J by 5 bases. The CDR3 is 14 amino acids. Germline assignment: CDR1 MNHEY and CDR2 SVGAGI. CDR3 sequence: CASSLADGRETQYF. The CDR3 coding sequence is TGTGCCAGCAGCCTAGCGGACGGGAGGGAGACCCAGTACTTC.

This clone turned up a few times. V is TRBV5-4 and J is TRBJ1-2; D not resolved. Germline V gives CDR1 SGHNT, CDR2 YYREEE (reference sequence). This CDR3 region has 13 residues. Trimming pared 0 bases from V and 5 bases from J, leaving 8 bases between. The DNA for the CDR3 is TGTGCCAGCAGCTTGGCGGGGAATTATGGCTACACCTTC. It yields the protein CASSLAGNYGYTF. Full variable domain (remainder filled in from reference TRBV5-4 and TRBJ1-2): ETGVTQSPTHLIKTRGQQVTLRCSSQSGHNTVSWYQQALGQGPQFIFQYYREEENGRGNFPPRFSGLQFPNYSSELNVNALELDDSALYLCASSLAGNYGYTFGSGTRLTVV.

V and J are TRBV11-2 and TRBJ2-3; D is unclear. The V end lost 5 bases, the J end lost 6 bases, and 18 bases lay between the germline ends. From germline, CDR1 is SGHAT and CDR2 FQNNGV. The CDR3 loop spans 15 amino acids. DNA for the CDR3: TGTGCCAGCAGCATCCCTGTAGCCGGTATGGATACGCAGTATTTT. The encoded protein is CASSIPVAGMDTQYF.

This clone came up once. This chain connects TRBV15 to TRBJ2-3; 8 bases align to TRBD2. The CDR3 extends over 15 amino acids. Germline CDR1 LNHNV, CDR2 YYDKDF (reference sequence). The V segment lost 4 bases and the J segment 3 bases; nucleotides outside the gene matches: 6. The CDR3, as DNA: TGTGCCACCAGCACCCCGGGAGGGCCTACAGATACGCAGTATTTT. It specifies CATSTPGGPTDTQYF.

The rearrangement uses TRBV21-1 and TRBJ2-7; the table's D call of TRBD2 was not tested on the DNA. TRBV21-1 is recorded as a pseudogene. The CDR3 is 14 amino acids. CDR3 in DNA: TGTGCCAGCAGCAAAGAGCCCACCCCGAGCGAGCAGTACGTC. Amino acid sequence: CASSKEPTPSEQYV.

The chain links TRBV2 to TRBJ2-1; 11 nucleotides line up with TRBD2. J was trimmed by 4 bases and V by 3 bases; bases with no gene match: 8. The CDR3 has 17 amino acids. CDR1 and CDR2 from the germline V gene are SNHLY and FYNNEI. The CDR3 nucleotides are TGTGCCAGCAGTGAGATCCCTTCTAGCGGGAGGTACAATGAGCAGTTCTTC. Protein: CASSEIPSSGRYNEQFF.